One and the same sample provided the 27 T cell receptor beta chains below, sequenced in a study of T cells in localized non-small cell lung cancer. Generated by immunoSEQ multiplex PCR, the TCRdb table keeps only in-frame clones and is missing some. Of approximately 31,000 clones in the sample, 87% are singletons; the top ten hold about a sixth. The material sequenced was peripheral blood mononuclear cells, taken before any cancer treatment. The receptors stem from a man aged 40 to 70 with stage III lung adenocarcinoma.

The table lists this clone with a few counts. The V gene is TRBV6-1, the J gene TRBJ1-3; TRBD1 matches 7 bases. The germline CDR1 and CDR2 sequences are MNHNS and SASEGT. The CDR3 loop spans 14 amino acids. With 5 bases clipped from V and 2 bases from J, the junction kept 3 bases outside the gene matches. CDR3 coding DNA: TGTGCCAGCAGTAGGGGGACAGCTGGAAACACCATATATTTT. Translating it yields CASSRGTAGNTIYF.

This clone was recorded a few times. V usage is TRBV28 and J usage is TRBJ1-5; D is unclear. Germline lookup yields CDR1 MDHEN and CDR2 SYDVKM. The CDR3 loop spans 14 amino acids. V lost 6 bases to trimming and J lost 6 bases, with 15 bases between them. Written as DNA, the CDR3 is TGTGCCAGCAGGTTGGCTGGGGTCGGTCAGCCCCAGCATTTT. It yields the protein CASRLAGVGQPQHF.

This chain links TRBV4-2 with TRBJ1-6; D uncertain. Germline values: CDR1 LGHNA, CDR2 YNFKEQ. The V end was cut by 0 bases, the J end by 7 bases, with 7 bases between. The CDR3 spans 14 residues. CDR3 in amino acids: CASSQDPQNSPLHF. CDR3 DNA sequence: TGTGCCAGCAGCCAAGATCCACAGAATTCACCCCTCCACTTT.

The CDR3 region has the DNA TGTGCCAGCAGCTCCAAAGGGGGGACTAGCAAAGAGACCCAGTACTTC. It specifies CASSSKGGTSKETQYF. This chain links TRBV7-6 with TRBJ2-5, with 9 bases identical to TRBD2. The CDR3 is made up of 16 amino acids. Germline V gene data show CDR1 as SGHVS and CDR2 as FNYEAQ. J lost 3 bases, V lost 4 bases, and 9 bases had no gene match. The full variable domain, its missing parts supplied by reference TRBV7-6 and TRBJ2-5, is GAGVSQSPRYKVTKRGQDVALRCDPISGHVSLYWYRQALGQGPEFLTYFNYEAQQDKSGLPNDRFSAERPEGSISTLTIQRTEQRDSAMYRCASSSKGGTSKETQYFGPGTRLLVL.

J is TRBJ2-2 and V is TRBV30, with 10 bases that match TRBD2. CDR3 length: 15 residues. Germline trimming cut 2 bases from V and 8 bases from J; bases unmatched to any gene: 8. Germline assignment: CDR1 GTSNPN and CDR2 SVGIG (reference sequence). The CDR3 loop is CAWSPGLAQSGELFF. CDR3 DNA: TGTGCCTGGAGTCCGGGACTAGCGCAGAGTGGGGAGCTGTTTTTT.

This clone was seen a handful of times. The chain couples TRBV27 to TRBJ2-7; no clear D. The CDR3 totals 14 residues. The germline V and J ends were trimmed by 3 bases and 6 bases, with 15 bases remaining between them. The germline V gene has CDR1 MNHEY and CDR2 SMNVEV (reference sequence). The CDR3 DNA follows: TGTGCCAGCAGTTTTCTTAGTGGTGGGGTCGAGCAGTACTTC. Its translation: CASSFLSGGVEQYF.

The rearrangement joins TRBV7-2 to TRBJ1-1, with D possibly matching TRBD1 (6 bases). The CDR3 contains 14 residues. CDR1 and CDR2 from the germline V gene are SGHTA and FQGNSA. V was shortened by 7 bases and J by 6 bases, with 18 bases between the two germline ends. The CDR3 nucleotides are TGTGCCAGCATCTCTACAGGGTCTCGAGCTGAAGCTTTCTTT. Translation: CASISTGSRAEAFF.

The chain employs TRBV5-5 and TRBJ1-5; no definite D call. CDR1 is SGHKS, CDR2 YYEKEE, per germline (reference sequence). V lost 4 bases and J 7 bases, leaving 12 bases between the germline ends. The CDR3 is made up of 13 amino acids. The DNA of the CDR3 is TGTGCCAGCAGCCGCACGTGGACCCAGCCCCAGCATTTT. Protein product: CASSRTWTQPQHF.

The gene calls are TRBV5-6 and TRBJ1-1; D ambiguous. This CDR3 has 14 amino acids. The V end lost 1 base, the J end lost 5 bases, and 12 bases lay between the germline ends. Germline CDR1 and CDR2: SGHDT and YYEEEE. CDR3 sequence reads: CASSLPSLGTEAFF. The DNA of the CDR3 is TGTGCCAGCAGCTTGCCCTCGCTCGGGACTGAAGCTTTCTTT.

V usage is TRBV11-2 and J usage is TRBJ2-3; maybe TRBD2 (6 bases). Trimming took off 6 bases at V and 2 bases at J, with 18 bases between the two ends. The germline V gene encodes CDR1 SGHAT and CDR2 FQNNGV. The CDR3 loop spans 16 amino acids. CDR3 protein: CASRSSRGSLTDTQYF. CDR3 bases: TGTGCCAGCAGGTCCTCCCGGGGGAGCCTCACAGATACGCAGTATTTT.

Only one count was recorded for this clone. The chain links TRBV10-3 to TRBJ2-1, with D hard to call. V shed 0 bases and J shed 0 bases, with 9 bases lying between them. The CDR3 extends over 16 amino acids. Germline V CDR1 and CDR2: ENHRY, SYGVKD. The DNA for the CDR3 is TGTGCCATCAGTGAGTCGAGGAGAGCCTCCTACAATGAGCAGTTCTTC. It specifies CAISESRRASYNEQFF.

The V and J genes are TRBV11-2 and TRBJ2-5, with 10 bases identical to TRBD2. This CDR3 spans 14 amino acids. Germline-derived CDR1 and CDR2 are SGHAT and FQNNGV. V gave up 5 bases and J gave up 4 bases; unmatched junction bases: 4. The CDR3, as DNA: TGTGCCAGCAGCCCTAGCGGGGGTGGAGAGACCCAGTACTTC. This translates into CASSPSGGGETQYF.

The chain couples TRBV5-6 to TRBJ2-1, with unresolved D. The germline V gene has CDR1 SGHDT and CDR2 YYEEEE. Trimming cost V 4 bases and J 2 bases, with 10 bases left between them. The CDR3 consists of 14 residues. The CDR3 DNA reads TGTGCCAGCAGCCCTGTGGGGACCTACAATGAGCAGTTCTTC. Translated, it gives CASSPVGTYNEQFF.

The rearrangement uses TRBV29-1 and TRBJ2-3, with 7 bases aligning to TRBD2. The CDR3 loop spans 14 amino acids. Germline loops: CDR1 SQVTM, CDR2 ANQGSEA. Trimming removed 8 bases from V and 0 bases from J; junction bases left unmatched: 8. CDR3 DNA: TGCAGCCTACCCCCAGCGGGGAGCACAGATACGCAGTATTTT. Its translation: CSLPPAGSTDTQYF.

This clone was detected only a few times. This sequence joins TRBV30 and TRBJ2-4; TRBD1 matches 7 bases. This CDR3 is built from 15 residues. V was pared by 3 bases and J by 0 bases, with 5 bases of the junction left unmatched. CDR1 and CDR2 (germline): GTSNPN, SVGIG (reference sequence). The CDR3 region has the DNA TGTGCCTGGAGGGGGACAGTACTAGCCAAAAACATTCAGTACTTC. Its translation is CAWRGTVLAKNIQYF.

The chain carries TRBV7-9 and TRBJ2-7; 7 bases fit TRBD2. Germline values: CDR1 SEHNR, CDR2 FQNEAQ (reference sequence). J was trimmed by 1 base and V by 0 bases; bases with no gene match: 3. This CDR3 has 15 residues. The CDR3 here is CASSLAAGGSYEQYF. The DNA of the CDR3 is TGTGCCAGCAGCTTAGCTGCCGGGGGGTCCTACGAGCAGTACTTC.

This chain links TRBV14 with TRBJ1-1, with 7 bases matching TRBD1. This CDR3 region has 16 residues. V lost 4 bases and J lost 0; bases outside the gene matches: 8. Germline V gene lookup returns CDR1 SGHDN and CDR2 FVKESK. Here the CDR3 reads CASSRTGGIMNTEAFF. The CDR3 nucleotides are TGTGCCAGCAGCCGGACAGGCGGAATCATGAACACTGAAGCTTTCTTT.

The CDR3, as DNA: TGCAGCGTGGATCCGGGACTAGGCCATTCAAATGAGCAGTTCTTC. Its translation is CSVDPGLGHSNEQFF. The gene calls are TRBV29-1 and TRBJ2-1; 8 bases are shared with TRBD2. The V gene's germline CDR1 is SQVTM and CDR2 ANQGSEA. The CDR3 has 15 amino acids. V lost 6 bases and J lost 7; bases outside the gene matches: 14.

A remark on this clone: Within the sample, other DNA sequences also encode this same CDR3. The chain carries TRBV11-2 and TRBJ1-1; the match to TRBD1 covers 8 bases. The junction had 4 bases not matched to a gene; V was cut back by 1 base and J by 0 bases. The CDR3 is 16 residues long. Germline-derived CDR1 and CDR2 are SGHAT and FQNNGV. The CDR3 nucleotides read TGTGCCAGCAGCTTAGTAATGGGACAGGTGAACACTGAAGCTTTCTTT. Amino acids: CASSLVMGQVNTEAFF. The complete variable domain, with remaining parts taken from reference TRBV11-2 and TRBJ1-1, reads EAGVAQSPRYKIIEKRQSVAFWCNPISGHATLYWYQQILGQGPKLLIQFQNNGVVDDSQLPKDRFSAERLKGVDSTLKIQPAKLEDSAVYLCASSLVMGQVNTEAFFGQGTRLTVV.

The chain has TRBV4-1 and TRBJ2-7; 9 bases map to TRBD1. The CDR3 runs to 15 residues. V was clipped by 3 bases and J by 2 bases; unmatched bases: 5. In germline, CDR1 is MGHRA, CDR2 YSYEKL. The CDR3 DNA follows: TGCGCCAGCAGCCACGGACAGGGGCAGACCTACGAGCAGTACTTC. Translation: CASSHGQGQTYEQYF.

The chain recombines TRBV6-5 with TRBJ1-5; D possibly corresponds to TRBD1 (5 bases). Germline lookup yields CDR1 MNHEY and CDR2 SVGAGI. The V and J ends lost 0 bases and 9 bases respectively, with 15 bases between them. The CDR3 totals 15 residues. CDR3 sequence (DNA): TGTGCCAGCAGTTACTCGACGTCAGGGCTGGGGCCCCAGCATTTT. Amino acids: CASSYSTSGLGPQHF.

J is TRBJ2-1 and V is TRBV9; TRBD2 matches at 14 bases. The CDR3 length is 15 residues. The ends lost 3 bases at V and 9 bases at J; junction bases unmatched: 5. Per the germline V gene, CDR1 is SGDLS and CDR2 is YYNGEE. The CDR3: CASSETSGGAFEQFF. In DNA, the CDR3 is TGTGCCAGCAGCGAGACTAGCGGGGGGGCCTTTGAGCAGTTCTTC.

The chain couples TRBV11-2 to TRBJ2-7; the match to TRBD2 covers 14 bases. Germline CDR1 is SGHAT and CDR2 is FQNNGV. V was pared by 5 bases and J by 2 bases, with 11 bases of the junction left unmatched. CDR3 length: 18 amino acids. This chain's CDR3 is CASSPGLAGGGVTYEQYF. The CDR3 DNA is TGTGCCAGCAGCCCTGGACTAGCGGGGGGTGGAGTAACCTACGAGCAGTACTTC.

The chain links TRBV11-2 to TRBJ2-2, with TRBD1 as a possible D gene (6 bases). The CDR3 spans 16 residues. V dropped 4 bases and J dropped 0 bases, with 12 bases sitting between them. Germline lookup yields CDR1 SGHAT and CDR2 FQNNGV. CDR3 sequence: CASSSWTETNTGELFF. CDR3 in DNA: TGTGCCAGCAGCTCCTGGACAGAAACGAACACCGGGGAGCTGTTTTTT.

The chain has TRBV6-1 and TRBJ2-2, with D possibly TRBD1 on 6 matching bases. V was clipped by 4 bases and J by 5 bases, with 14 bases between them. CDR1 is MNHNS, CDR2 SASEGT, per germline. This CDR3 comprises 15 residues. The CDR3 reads CASSARRGRTGELFF. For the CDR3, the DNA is TGTGCCAGCAGTGCCCGCAGGGGCAGAACCGGGGAGCTGTTTTTT.

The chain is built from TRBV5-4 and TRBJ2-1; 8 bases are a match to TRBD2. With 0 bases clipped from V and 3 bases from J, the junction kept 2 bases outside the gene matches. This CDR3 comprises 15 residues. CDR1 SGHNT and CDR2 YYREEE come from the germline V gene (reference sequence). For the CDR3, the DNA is TGTGCCAGCAGCTTGGTTGCGGGAGGCTACAATGAGCAGTTCTTC. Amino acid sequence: CASSLVAGGYNEQFF. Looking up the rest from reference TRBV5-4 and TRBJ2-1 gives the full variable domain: ETGVTQSPTHLIKTRGQQVTLRCSSQSGHNTVSWYQQALGQGPQFIFQYYREEENGRGNFPPRFSGLQFPNYSSELNVNALELDDSALYLCASSLVAGGYNEQFFGPGTRLTVL.

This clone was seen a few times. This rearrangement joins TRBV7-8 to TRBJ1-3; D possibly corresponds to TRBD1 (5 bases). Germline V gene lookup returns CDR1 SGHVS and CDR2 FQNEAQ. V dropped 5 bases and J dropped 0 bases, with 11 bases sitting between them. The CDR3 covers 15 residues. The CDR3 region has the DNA TGTGCCAGCAGCCCAAGGGGCTCCTCTGGAAACACCATATATTTT. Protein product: CASSPRGSSGNTIYF.